The 18 T cell receptor beta chains below were found in one sample sequenced in a study of Graves' ophthalmopathy and Graves' hyperthyroidism. Amplified TCR beta CDR3 regions were obtained using RNA transcripts as template. HTBI-primed first-round RT-PCR preceded second-round multiplex PCR. TCRdb re-called the multiplex PCR reads through MiXCR, storing one row per CDR3 protein. This table has more than 300,000 distinct CDR3 sequences, about 16% appearing once. Sequencing was carried out using peripheral blood. All receptors come from a woman aged 18-30 years with stable Graves' hyperthyroidism.

Ten or more counts support this clonotype. V is TRBV3-1 and J is TRBJ1-6; D perhaps matches TRBD1 (5 bases). Germline V gives CDR1 LGHDT, CDR2 YNNKEL (reference sequence). V was clipped by 1 base and J by 5 bases, with 15 bases between them. CDR3 length: 17 residues. The CDR3 nucleotides are TGTGCCAGCAGCCAAGTTCGTGGGGGACGGCATAATTCACCCCTCCACTTT. Protein product: CASSQVRGGRHNSPLHF.

This clonotype was seen many times. The rearrangement joins TRBV6-2 or TRBV6-3 to TRBJ2-3; 8 positions match TRBD2. V was clipped by 0 bases and J by 0 bases; unmatched bases: 11. CDR3 size: 19 residues. Germline V CDR1 and CDR2: MNHEY, SVGEGT. CDR3 sequence: CASSYSMLAGLPSTDTQYF. The DNA for the CDR3 is TGTGCCAGCAGTTACTCGATGCTAGCGGGCCTTCCTAGCACAGATACGCAGTATTTT.

This clonotype came up many times. The chain carries TRBV20-1 and TRBJ1-2; TRBD1 is a possible D gene (6 bases). Trimming pared 4 bases from V and 2 bases from J, leaving 8 bases between. CDR1 is DFQATT and CDR2 is SNEGSKA in the germline V gene (reference sequence). The length of the CDR3 is 12 residues. In DNA, the CDR3 is TGCAGTGCTAAGGACAGCAACTATGGCTACACCTTC. Its protein is CSAKDSNYGYTF.

This clonotype was seen a handful of times. The chain has TRBV4-1 and TRBJ1-1, with D hard to call. V was clipped by 6 bases and J by 3 bases, with 8 bases between them. Germline values: CDR1 MGHRA, CDR2 YSYEKL. CDR3 length equals 12 residues. CDR3 protein: CASSQWDTEAFF. The CDR3 DNA is TGCGCCAGCAGTCAATGGGACACTGAAGCTTTCTTT.

This clonotype was seen many times. The rearrangement uses TRBV6-1 and TRBJ2-1; TRBD2 matches at 11 bases. Germline CDR1 is MNHNS and CDR2 is SASEGT. The CDR3 loop spans 15 amino acids. With 7 bases clipped from V and 6 bases from J, the junction kept 8 bases outside the gene matches. The CDR3 DNA reads as TGTGCCAGCACCGTAGCGGGGGGGGTTGCCAATGAGCAGTTCTTC. This sequence encodes CASTVAGGVANEQFF.

This clonotype was seen a few times. At one boundary the junction diverges from the germline segment, which might be a read error. J is TRBJ2-5 and V is TRBV11-2; 11 bases align to TRBD1. This CDR3 contains 15 residues. The V gene's germline CDR1 is SGHAT and CDR2 FQNNGV. Written as DNA, the CDR3 is TGTGCCAGCAGCTTTTCCGGGACAGGGGGAGAGACCAAGTACTTC. It codes for CASSFSGTGGETKYF.

The rearrangement joins TRBV6-4 to TRBJ2-7, with TRBD1 identical over 11 bases. There are 14 residues in the CDR3. V lost 9 bases to trimming and J lost 7 bases; unmatched junction nucleotides: 11. The germline V gene has CDR1 MRHNA and CDR2 SNTAGT. CDR3 in DNA: TGTGCCAGGGGGACAGGGGGAGATCTGAGGGAGCAGTACTTC. Protein: CARGTGGDLREQYF.

This clonotype was recorded at least ten times. The chain carries TRBV27 and TRBJ2-5, with TRBD1 as a possible D gene (6 bases). CDR3 length: 14 residues. Per the germline V gene, CDR1 is MNHEY and CDR2 is SMNVEV (reference sequence). V lost 2 bases, J lost 5 bases, and 12 bases lay in between. As DNA, the CDR3 is TGTGCCAGCAGTTTACAGGGGTTGTCGGAGACCCAGTACTTC. Translating it yields CASSLQGLSETQYF.

This clonotype was seen repeatedly, ten times or more. The chain is built from TRBV2 and TRBJ1-5, with no clear D. CDR1 and CDR2 (germline): SNHLY, FYNNEI. The CDR3 is made up of 14 amino acids. Trimming removed 7 bases at V and 7 bases at J, with 17 bases between. For the CDR3, the DNA is TGTGCCAGCAATCCTGGGGTTAACAAGCAGCCCCAGCATTTT. The encoded protein is CASNPGVNKQPQHF.

This clonotype was seen many times. The rearrangement uses TRBV6-5 and TRBJ2-7, with 10 bases lining up with TRBD2. Germline CDR1 MNHEY, CDR2 SVGAGI. The CDR3 sequence is 14 residues long. The V gene end was trimmed by 11 bases and the J gene end by 1 base; junction bases not matched to a gene: 8. CDR3 sequence: CAAATSGVSYEQYF. For the CDR3, the DNA is TGTGCCGCCGCCACTAGCGGGGTTTCCTACGAGCAGTACTTC.

This clonotype has at least ten counts. The chain employs TRBV7-9 and TRBJ2-7, with D perhaps matching TRBD1 (6 bases). V was shortened by 2 bases and J by 7 bases, with 15 bases between the two germline ends. In germline, CDR1 is SEHNR, CDR2 FQNEAQ (reference sequence). This CDR3 is built from 14 residues. The CDR3 reads CASSLKQGMLEQYF. CDR3 nucleotides: TGTGCCAGCAGCTTAAAACAGGGAATGCTAGAGCAGTACTTC.

This clonotype was found many times. The rearrangement links TRBV6-2 or TRBV6-3 to TRBJ2-5; a possible D gene is TRBD2 (5 bases). This CDR3 has 14 residues. Germline lookup yields CDR1 MNHEY and CDR2 SVGEGT. Trimming took off 8 bases at V and 2 bases at J, with 15 bases between the two ends. Here the CDR3 reads CASGLAPLQETQYF. For the CDR3, the DNA is TGTGCCAGCGGGCTAGCCCCTTTACAAGAGACCCAGTACTTC.

CDR3 nucleotides: TGTGCCAGCAGCGGGGACACGGTAGCCAAAAACATTCAGTACTTC. Translating gives CASSGDTVAKNIQYF. The chain combines TRBV28 with TRBJ2-4, with D perhaps matching TRBD1 (6 bases). The length of the CDR3 is 15 residues. Germline values: CDR1 MDHEN, CDR2 SYDVKM. Between the trimmed V and J ends, which lost 6 bases and 0 bases, there was a span of 12 bases. Full variable domain (remainder filled in from reference TRBV28 and TRBJ2-4): DVKVTQSSRYLVKRTGEKVFLECVQDMDHENMFWYRQDPGLGLRLIYFSYDVKMKEKGDIPEGYSVSREKKERFSLILESASTNQTSMYLCASSGDTVAKNIQYFGAGTRLSVL.

This clonotype was recorded a few times. This sequence may be a read error, since a much larger clone differs from it by one base. The V and J genes are TRBV7-2 and TRBJ1-1; D perhaps matches TRBD1 (6 bases). Germline values: CDR1 SGHTA, CDR2 FQGNSA. V was trimmed by 7 bases and J by 3 bases, leaving 15 bases between them. The CDR3 is made up of 14 amino acids. Here the CDR3 DNA reads TGTGCCAGCACCCCGGGGGGGCCGCACACTGAAGCTTTCTTT. It encodes CASTPGGPHTEAFF.

This clonotype was detected ten times or more. CDR3 region: CASSPDRGYYGYTF. In nucleotides, the CDR3 is TGTGCCAGCAGTCCTGACAGGGGCTACTATGGCTACACCTTC. The chain carries TRBV2 and TRBJ1-2; 8 bases fit TRBD1. V dropped 5 bases and J dropped 3; count of bases not matched to a gene: 5. The CDR3 consists of 14 residues. CDR1 and CDR2 from the germline V gene are SNHLY and FYNNEI. The full variable domain, its missing parts supplied by reference TRBV2 and TRBJ1-2, is EPEVTQTPSHQVTQMGQEVILRCVPISNHLYFYWYRQILGQKVEFLVSFYNNEISEKSEIFDDQFSVERPDGSNFTLKIRSTKLEDSAMYFCASSPDRGYYGYTFGSGTRLTVV.

The sample holds many counts of this clonotype. This chain connects TRBV3-1 to TRBJ2-4, with D unclear. Trimming left V 1 base short and J 6 bases short, with 16 bases between. The V gene's germline CDR1 is LGHDT and CDR2 YNNKEL (reference sequence). This CDR3 contains 16 residues. CDR3 in amino acids: CASSQGAESYGNIQYF. The CDR3 DNA is TGTGCCAGCAGCCAAGGGGCAGAAAGCTATGGAAACATTCAGTACTTC.

This clonotype was seen a few times. The chain carries TRBV12-5 and TRBJ1-6; a weak D match, TRBD1 (6 bases). V lost 3 bases to trimming and J lost 5 bases, with 14 bases between them. Germline V CDR1 and CDR2: LGHNT, FRNRAP. This CDR3 is built from 16 residues. The CDR3 DNA sequence: TGTGCTAGTGGTTTAGGAACCGGACAGAATAATTCACCCCTCCACTTT. Its protein is CASGLGTGQNNSPLHF.

Concerning this clonotype itself: This may come from a read error, since a much larger clone is one base off. The final CDR3 position lacks the conserved phenylalanine or tryptophan, pointing to a likely read error. The rearrangement uses TRBV9 and TRBJ2-7; 12 bases are a match to TRBD1. After removal of 4 bases from V and 6 bases from J, the junction contained 8 bases not matched to a gene. Germline V lookup: CDR1 SGDLS, CDR2 YYNGEE. The CDR3 is 15 residues long. CDR3 nucleotide sequence: TGTGCCAGCAGCTCACACCGGGACAGGGGGCGCGAGCAGTACTAC. Its translation: CASSSHRDRGREQYY.